Included here is one T cell receptor beta chain sequence, with context. The target antigen is unknown. Measured with immunoSEQ multiplex PCR; TCRdb has only the in-frame clones, and not every one. Here the sample spans some 2.3 million clones, approximately 93% being singletons. The data were taken from a study of shared clonotypes between healthy human individuals. Study observations and caveats: Only a few donors were included, so the genetic and exposure-history diversity represented was limited. Clonotypes shared by all four donors outscored non-shared clonotypes in generation probability. Only blood samples were collected, and tissue repertoires likely differ.

This CDR3 is built from 13 residues. The V end was cut by 5 bases, the J end by 5 bases, with 12 bases between. CDR1 SGHTA and CDR2 FQGNSA come from the germline V gene. The sample consisted of naive CD4+ T cells from PBMCs. The subset: CD45RA+ positively selected. The rearrangement uses TRBV7-2 and TRBJ2-5; TRBD2 might be the D (5 bases). The receptor was derived from a man younger than 35 in good health. Some clones in this sample may be carry-over from other donors' samples. The CDR3 DNA is TGTGCCAGCAGCGTTACTAGGACCGAGACCCAGTACTTC. It specifies CASSVTRTETQYF.